The entry that follows covers one T cell receptor (beta chain) sequence. Trimming stripped 3 bases from V and 0 bases from J, with 10 bases between. This CDR3 is 16 amino acids long. CDR1 and CDR2 (germline): SGHNT, YYREEE (reference sequence). The sample originates from a study of T cell changes during pregnancy in multiple sclerosis. Using immunoSEQ multiplex PCR, the repertoire was profiled, and TCRdb retains in-frame clones only, with some absent. This sample has some 67,000 clones, with about 91% found just once. The sequence came from a female donor with multiple sclerosis, enrolled in a pregnancy study. Sequenced material: peripheral blood, taken in the first trimester of pregnancy. The chain uses TRBV5-4 and TRBJ2-6, with D perhaps matching TRBD1 (5 bases). CDR3 sequence reads: CASSCRTPSGANVLTF. The CDR3 bases are TGTGCCAGCAGCTGCCGGACACCCTCTGGGGCCAACGTCCTGACTTTC.